The table lists the clone carrying this T cell receptor beta chain with many counts. Its antigen is still unknown. This sample was taken from a study of T cells in Graves' hyperthyroidism and ophthalmopathy. Unmatched junction bases numbered 10, after V lost 9 bases and J lost 0 bases. CDR1 is SGHVS, CDR2 FQNEAQ, per germline. The CDR3 is 17 amino acids. Regions amplified from RNA transcripts were the TCR beta CDR3 regions. When the TCR CDR3 underwent first-round RT-PCR, the HTBI primer set was used. Via MiXCR, TCRdb re-called the multiplex PCR reads, giving one row per CDR3 protein. Found here are hundreds of thousands of distinct CDR3 sequences, approximately 15% of them singletons; the top ten hold just under 8%. Study-wide findings and caveats: Most thyroid clonotypes that were expanded above 0.001 also turned up in blood.

The diagnoses drew upon clinical symptoms, serum thyroxine and TRAb, thyroid ultrasound and orbital computed tomography. Fresh 10 ml peripheral blood yielded PBMCs. Sequenced material: blood. J is TRBJ2-4 and V is TRBV7-8, with 11 bases fitting TRBD2. The receptor was isolated from a woman aged 18-29 years with Graves' hyperthyroidism. CDR3 in DNA: TGTGCCAGAAGATCGGGACTAGCGGACCTAGCCAAAAACATTCAGTACTTC. Its translation: CARRSGLADLAKNIQYF.